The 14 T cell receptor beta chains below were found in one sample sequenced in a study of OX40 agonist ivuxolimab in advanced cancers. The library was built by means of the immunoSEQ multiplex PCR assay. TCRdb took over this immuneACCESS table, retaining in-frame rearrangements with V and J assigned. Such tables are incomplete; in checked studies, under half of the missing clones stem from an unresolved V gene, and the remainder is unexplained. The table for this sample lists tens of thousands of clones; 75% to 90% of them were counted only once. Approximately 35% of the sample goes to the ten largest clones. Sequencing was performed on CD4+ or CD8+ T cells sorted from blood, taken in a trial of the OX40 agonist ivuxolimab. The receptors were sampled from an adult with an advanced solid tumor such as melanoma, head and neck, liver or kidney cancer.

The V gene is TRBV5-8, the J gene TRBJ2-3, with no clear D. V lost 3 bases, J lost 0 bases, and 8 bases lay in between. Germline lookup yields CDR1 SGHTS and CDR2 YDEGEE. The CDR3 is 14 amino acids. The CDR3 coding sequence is TGTGCCAGCAGCTCTCCACAGAGCACAGATACGCAGTATTTT. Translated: CASSSPQSTDTQYF.

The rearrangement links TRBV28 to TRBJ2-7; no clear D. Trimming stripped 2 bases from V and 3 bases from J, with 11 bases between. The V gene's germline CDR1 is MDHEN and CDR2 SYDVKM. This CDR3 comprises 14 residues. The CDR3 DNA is TGTGCCAGCAGTTTAAAGATCAGAGGCTACGAGCAGTACTTC. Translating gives CASSLKIRGYEQYF.

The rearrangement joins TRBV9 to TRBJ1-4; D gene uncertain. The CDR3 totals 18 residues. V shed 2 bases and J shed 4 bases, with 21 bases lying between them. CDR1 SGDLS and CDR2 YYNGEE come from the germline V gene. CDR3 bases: TGTGCCAGCAGCGTGAGGCCCCCCAGCGGCGCTCATAATGAAAAACTGTTTTTT. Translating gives CASSVRPPSGAHNEKLFF.

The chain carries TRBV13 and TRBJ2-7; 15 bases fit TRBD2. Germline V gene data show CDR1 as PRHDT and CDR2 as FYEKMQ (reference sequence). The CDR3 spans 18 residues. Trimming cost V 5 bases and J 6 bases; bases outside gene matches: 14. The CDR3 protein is CASSHAGLAGGTASEQYF. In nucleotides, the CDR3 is TGTGCCAGCAGCCACGCGGGACTAGCGGGAGGCACTGCCTCCGAGCAGTACTTC.

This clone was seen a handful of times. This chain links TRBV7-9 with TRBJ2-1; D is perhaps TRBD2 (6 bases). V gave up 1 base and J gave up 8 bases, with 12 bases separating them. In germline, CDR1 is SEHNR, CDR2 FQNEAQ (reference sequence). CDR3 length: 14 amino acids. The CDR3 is CASSLGRTTDEQFF. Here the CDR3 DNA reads TGTGCCAGCAGCTTAGGACGGACTACAGATGAGCAGTTCTTC.

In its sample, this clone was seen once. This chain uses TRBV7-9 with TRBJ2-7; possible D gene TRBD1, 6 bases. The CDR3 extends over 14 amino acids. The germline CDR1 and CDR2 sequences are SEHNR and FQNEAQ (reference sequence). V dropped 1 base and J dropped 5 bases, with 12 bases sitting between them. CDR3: CASSLGRGRNEQYF. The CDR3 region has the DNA TGTGCCAGCAGCTTAGGCAGGGGAAGGAACGAGCAGTACTTC.

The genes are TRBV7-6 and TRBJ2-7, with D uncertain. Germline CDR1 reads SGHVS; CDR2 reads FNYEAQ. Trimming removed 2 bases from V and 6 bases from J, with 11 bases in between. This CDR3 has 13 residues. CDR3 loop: CASSLILSGEQYF. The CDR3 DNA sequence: TGTGCCAGCAGCTTAATCCTTTCGGGCGAGCAGTACTTC.

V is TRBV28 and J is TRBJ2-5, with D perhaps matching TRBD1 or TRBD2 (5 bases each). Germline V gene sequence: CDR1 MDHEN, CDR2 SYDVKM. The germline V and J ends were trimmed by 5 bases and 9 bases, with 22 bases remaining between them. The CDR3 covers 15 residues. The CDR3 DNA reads TGTGCCAGCAGTAAGTCCGGGACGGCGGCTCGGGCCCAGTACTTC. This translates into CASSKSGTAARAQYF.

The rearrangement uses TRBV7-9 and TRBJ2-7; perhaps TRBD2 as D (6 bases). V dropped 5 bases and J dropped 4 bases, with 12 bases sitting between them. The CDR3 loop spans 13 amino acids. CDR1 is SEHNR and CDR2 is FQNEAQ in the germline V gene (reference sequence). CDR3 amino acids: CASSPRLVYEQYF. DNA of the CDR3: TGTGCCAGCAGCCCCAGACTAGTTTACGAGCAGTACTTC.

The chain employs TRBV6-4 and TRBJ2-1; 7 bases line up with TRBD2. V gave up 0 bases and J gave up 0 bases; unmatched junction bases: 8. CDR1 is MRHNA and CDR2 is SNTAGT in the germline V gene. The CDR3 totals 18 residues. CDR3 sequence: CASSDSKTSPSSYNEQFF. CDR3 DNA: TGTGCCAGCAGTGACTCGAAGACTAGCCCTAGCTCCTACAATGAGCAGTTCTTC.

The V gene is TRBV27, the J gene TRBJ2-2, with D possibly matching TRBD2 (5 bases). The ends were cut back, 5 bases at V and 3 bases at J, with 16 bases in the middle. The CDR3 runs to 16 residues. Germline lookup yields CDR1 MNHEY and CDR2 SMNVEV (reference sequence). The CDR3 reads CASSQLDVGYTGELFF. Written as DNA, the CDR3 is TGTGCCAGCAGTCAACTAGACGTAGGGTACACCGGGGAGCTGTTTTTT.

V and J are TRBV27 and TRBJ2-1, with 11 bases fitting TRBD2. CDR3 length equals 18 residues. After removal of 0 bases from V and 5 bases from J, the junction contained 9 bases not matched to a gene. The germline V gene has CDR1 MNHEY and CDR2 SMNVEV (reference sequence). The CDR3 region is CASSLSATSGSWDNEQFF. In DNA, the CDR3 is TGTGCCAGCAGTTTATCTGCAACTAGCGGGAGTTGGGACAATGAGCAGTTCTTC.

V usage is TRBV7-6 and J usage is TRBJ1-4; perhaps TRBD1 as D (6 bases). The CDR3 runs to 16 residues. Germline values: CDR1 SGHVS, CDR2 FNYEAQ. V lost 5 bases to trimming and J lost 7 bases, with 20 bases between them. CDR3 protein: CASSQDVDRFSEKLFF. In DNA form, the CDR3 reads TGTGCCAGCAGCCAAGATGTCGACAGGTTCTCTGAAAAACTGTTTTTT. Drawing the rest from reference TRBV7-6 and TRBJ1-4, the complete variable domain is GAGVSQSPRYKVTKRGQDVALRCDPISGHVSLYWYRQALGQGPEFLTYFNYEAQQDKSGLPNDRFSAERPEGSISTLTIQRTEQRDSAMYRCASSQDVDRFSEKLFFGSGTQLSVL.

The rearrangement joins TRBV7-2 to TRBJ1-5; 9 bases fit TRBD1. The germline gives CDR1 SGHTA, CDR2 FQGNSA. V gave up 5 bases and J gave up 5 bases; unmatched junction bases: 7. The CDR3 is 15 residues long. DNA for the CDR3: TGTGCCAGCAGCCAGACTACAGGGGGCCATCAGCCCCAGCATTTT. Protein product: CASSQTTGGHQPQHF.